Shown below are 22 T cell receptor beta chains from a single sample sequenced in a study of cytomegalovirus exposure and HLA in healthy donors. Use of 60 Vbeta and 13 Jbeta primers characterized the PCR. Profiling relied on immunoSEQ multiplex PCR, and the TCRdb table lists in-frame clones only, not all of them. This sample yields some 150,000 clones, of which over 70% are seen a single time; under 7.5% belongs to the top ten. Material for sequencing was PBMCs. All receptors come from a man aged 35-49 years in good health and CMV-seropositive.

V is TRBV4-1 and J is TRBJ2-3; 10 positions agree with TRBD1. From germline, CDR1 is MGHRA and CDR2 YSYEKL. V lost 3 bases and J lost 4; bases outside the gene matches: 1. CDR3 length: 14 amino acids. The DNA for the CDR3 is TGCGCCAGCAGCCAGACAGGGGGCGCAGATACGCAGTATTTT. As protein: CASSQTGGADTQYF.

This sequence joins TRBV2 and TRBJ2-6; D perhaps matches TRBD2 (5 bases). The germline V and J ends were trimmed by 4 bases and 1 base, with 8 bases remaining between them. In germline, CDR1 is SNHLY, CDR2 FYNNEI. This CDR3 region has 15 residues. The CDR3 coding sequence is TGTGCCAGCAGTGCCGGGATGTCTGGGGCCAACGTCCTGACTTTC. Its protein product is CASSAGMSGANVLTF.

The chain joins TRBV7-9 to TRBJ1-1; 10 positions agree with TRBD1. V trimming: 5 bases; J trimming: 1 base; junction bases outside the gene matches: 7. CDR3 size: 16 residues. Germline V gives CDR1 SEHNR, CDR2 FQNEAQ (reference sequence). DNA of the CDR3: TGTGCCAGCAGCGAATTGACAGGGGGCAAGAACACTGAAGCTTTCTTT. It specifies CASSELTGGKNTEAFF.

This clone has just a few counts. The chain uses TRBV19 and TRBJ1-1, with 8 bases fitting TRBD1. The CDR3 is made up of 12 amino acids. Trimming at V came to 10 bases and at J to 8 bases, leaving 9 bases not matched to a gene. Looked up from germline, CDR1 is LNHDA and CDR2 is SQIVND (reference sequence). The CDR3 DNA is TGTGCCACATTAGGACAGGGACTAGAAGCTTTCTTT. Translating it yields CATLGQGLEAFF. Based on the CDR3 plus reference TRBV19 and TRBJ1-1, the full variable domain is DGGITQSPKYLFRKEGQNVTLSCEQNLNHDAMYWYRQDPGQGLRLIYYSQIVNDFQKGDIAEGYSVSREKKESFPLTVTSAQKNPTAFYLCATLGQGLEAFFGQGTRLTVV.

This clone has a single count. The chain couples TRBV19 to TRBJ2-1; 7 positions match TRBD1. Germline loops: CDR1 LNHDA, CDR2 SQIVND (reference sequence). V lost 4 bases, J lost 4 bases, and 10 bases stayed unmatched. The CDR3 has 16 residues. CDR3 protein: CASSREQGIGYNEQFF. As DNA, the CDR3 is TGTGCCAGTAGTAGAGAACAGGGGATCGGGTACAATGAGCAGTTCTTC.

This clone was detected only once. The chain combines TRBV18 with TRBJ2-7; 8 nucleotides line up with TRBD1. Germline V gene data show CDR1 as KGHSH and CDR2 as LQKENI. V gave up 3 bases and J gave up 5 bases; unmatched junction bases: 3. CDR3 size: 13 residues. CDR3 sequence: CASSPDRDHEQYF. CDR3 DNA sequence: TGTGCCAGCTCACCGGACAGGGACCACGAGCAGTACTTC.

The chain has TRBV12-5 and TRBJ1-1; D uncertain. With 6 bases removed from V and 2 bases from J, the gap between germline ends came to 7 bases. This CDR3 contains 12 residues. Germline V gene lookup returns CDR1 LGHNT and CDR2 FRNRAP. CDR3 region: CASGILNTEAFF. The CDR3 DNA is TGTGCTAGTGGAATTCTTAACACTGAAGCTTTCTTT.

V is TRBV4-1 and J is TRBJ2-1; TRBD2 aligns across 8 bases. CDR1 and CDR2 from the germline V gene are MGHRA and YSYEKL. V was clipped by 5 bases and J by 2 bases; unmatched bases: 5. The CDR3 sequence is 15 residues long. The chain's CDR3 is CASSYSGSTYNEQFF. As DNA, the CDR3 is TGCGCCAGCAGCTACAGCGGGAGTACCTACAATGAGCAGTTCTTC.

The rearrangement uses TRBV7-9 and TRBJ2-1; D is possibly TRBD1 (5 bases). V was shortened by 6 bases and J by 8 bases, with 20 bases between the two germline ends. The CDR3 sequence is 15 residues long. CDR1 is SEHNR and CDR2 is FQNEAQ in the germline V gene (reference sequence). The CDR3 DNA reads TGTGCCAGCAGTCGAGCAGGGTCAGGTATAGATGAGCAGTTCTTC. Protein sequence: CASSRAGSGIDEQFF.

The V and J genes are TRBV5-1 and TRBJ1-5, with a weak D call TRBD1 (6 bases). Per germline, CDR1 SGHRS and CDR2 YFSETQ. The CDR3 is made up of 14 amino acids. Trimming removed 0 bases from V and 5 bases from J, with 9 bases in between. CDR3: CASSLVGGHQPQHF. The DNA for the CDR3 is TGCGCCAGCAGCTTGGTCGGGGGGCATCAGCCCCAGCATTTT.

The chain couples TRBV4-1 to TRBJ2-7; 9 bases fit TRBD1. Looked up from germline, CDR1 is MGHRA and CDR2 is YSYEKL. CDR3 length: 15 amino acids. The junction had 6 bases not matched to a gene; V was cut back by 4 bases and J by 2 bases. CDR3 loop: CASSLLDRGAYEQYF. DNA for the CDR3: TGCGCCAGCAGCCTCCTCGACAGGGGGGCCTACGAGCAGTACTTC.

The chain carries TRBV27 and TRBJ1-2, with unresolved D. This CDR3 spans 15 amino acids. Trimming cost V 3 bases and J 7 bases, with 18 bases left between them. From germline, CDR1 is MNHEY and CDR2 SMNVEV (reference sequence). The CDR3 nucleotides are TGTGCCAGCAGTTTGGGATCCGGGTTCGGGGTTGGCTACACCTTC. Translation gives CASSLGSGFGVGYTF.

Turning to this clone: Other DNA sequences in this specimen translate into the identical CDR3. The chain couples TRBV5-1 to TRBJ1-1; D is unresolved. Germline loops: CDR1 SGHRS, CDR2 YFSETQ. CDR3 length: 14 amino acids. V shed 0 bases and J shed 2 bases, with 8 bases lying between them. The CDR3 coding sequence is TGCGCCAGCAGCTTGGGACCGGGAAACACTGAAGCTTTCTTT. Translated: CASSLGPGNTEAFF.

The rearrangement uses TRBV11-3 and TRBJ1-1; D uncertain. V shed 0 bases and J shed 6 bases, with 5 bases lying between them. Germline V gene lookup returns CDR1 SGHNT and CDR2 YENEEA. This CDR3 is built from 12 residues. Here the CDR3 DNA reads TGTGCCAGCAGCTTAGATAGAGCTGAAGCTTTCTTT. This sequence encodes CASSLDRAEAFF.

The chain links TRBV2 to TRBJ1-5; TRBD1 aligns across 8 bases. The CDR3 spans 14 residues. Germline V gene lookup returns CDR1 SNHLY and CDR2 FYNNEI. V was clipped by 8 bases and J by 7 bases; unmatched bases: 10. CDR3 in DNA: TGTGCCAGCGCAATGGACAGGGTGGACCAGCCCCAGCATTTT. The encoded protein is CASAMDRVDQPQHF.

This chain connects TRBV6-5 to TRBJ1-2; no definite D call. Germline V gene data show CDR1 as MNHEY and CDR2 as SVGAGI. V was shortened by 0 bases and J by 8 bases, with 16 bases between the two germline ends. The CDR3 spans 15 residues. CDR3 amino acids: CASSYSVPAYGGYTF. CDR3 coding DNA: TGTGCCAGCAGTTACTCGGTCCCAGCATACGGGGGCTACACCTTC.

V and J are TRBV10-2 and TRBJ1-2; 7 nucleotides agree with TRBD1. Germline lookup yields CDR1 WSHSY and CDR2 SAAADI. V lost 0 bases and J lost 7; bases outside the gene matches: 5. The CDR3 is 14 residues long. The CDR3 DNA reads TGCGCCAGCAGTGAGTCATGGGACAGTAGTGGCTACACCTTC. The encoded protein is CASSESWDSSGYTF.

The rearrangement joins TRBV6-1 to TRBJ1-2; 8 nucleotides agree with TRBD1. V lost 3 bases, J lost 4 bases, and 13 bases stayed unmatched. The CDR3 consists of 17 residues. Looked up from germline, CDR1 is MNHNS and CDR2 is SASEGT. CDR3 amino acids: CASSDSGGSPRGYGYTF. The CDR3 nucleotides read TGTGCCAGCAGTGATTCAGGGGGCAGCCCGCGGGGCTATGGCTACACCTTC.

The chain links TRBV20-1 to TRBJ1-1, with D possibly TRBD1 on 6 matching bases. The CDR3 runs to 11 residues. V lost 6 bases and J 5 bases, leaving 10 bases between the germline ends. CDR1 is DFQATT and CDR2 is SNEGSKA in the germline V gene (reference sequence). CDR3 in DNA: TGCAGTGCAGGGGGGGGAACTGAAGCTTTCTTT. It specifies CSAGGGTEAFF.

The rearrangement uses TRBV7-2 and TRBJ1-4; D is undetermined. The CDR3 is made up of 16 amino acids. V lost 4 bases, J lost 0 bases, and 12 bases lay in between. Germline V gene lookup returns CDR1 SGHTA and CDR2 FQGNSA. CDR3 in amino acids: CASSSQAPSTNEKLFF. CDR3 DNA sequence: TGTGCCAGCAGCTCTCAGGCCCCTTCAACTAATGAAAAACTGTTTTTT.

This clone was recorded once. V gene TRBV25-1 combines with J gene TRBJ1-6; D unresolved. The germline V gene has CDR1 MGHDK and CDR2 SYGVNS. The CDR3 totals 14 residues. The V end was cut by 4 bases, the J end by 7 bases, with 11 bases between. The CDR3 region has the DNA TGTGCCAGCAGTGGGGTTGGGAGAAATTCACCCCTCCACTTT. The encoded protein is CASSGVGRNSPLHF.

This clone has a single count. The chain recombines TRBV15 with TRBJ1-2; D gene uncertain. CDR3 length: 12 residues. V gave up 2 bases and J gave up 3 bases, with 4 bases separating them. The germline V gene has CDR1 LNHNV and CDR2 YYDKDF (reference sequence). The CDR3 bases are TGTGCCACCAGCAGAACAGACTATGGCTACACCTTC. Amino acid sequence: CATSRTDYGYTF.